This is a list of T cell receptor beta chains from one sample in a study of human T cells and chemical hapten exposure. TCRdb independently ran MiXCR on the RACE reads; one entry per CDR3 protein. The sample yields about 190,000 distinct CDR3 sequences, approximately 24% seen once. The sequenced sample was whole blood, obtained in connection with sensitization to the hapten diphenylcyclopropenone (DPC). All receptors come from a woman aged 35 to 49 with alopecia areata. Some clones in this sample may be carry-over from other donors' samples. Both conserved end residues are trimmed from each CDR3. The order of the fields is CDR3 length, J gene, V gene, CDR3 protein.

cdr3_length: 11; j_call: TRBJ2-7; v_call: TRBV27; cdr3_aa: ASNRQGSYEQY
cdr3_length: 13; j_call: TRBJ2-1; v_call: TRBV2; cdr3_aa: ASSEALVRIAEQF
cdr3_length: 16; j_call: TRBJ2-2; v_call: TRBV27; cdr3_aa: ASKWSLAGGLNTGELF
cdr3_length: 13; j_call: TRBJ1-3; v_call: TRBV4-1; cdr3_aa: ASSLREGTGNTIY
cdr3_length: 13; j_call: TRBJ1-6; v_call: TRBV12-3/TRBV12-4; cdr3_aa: ASSPRTGPGSPLH
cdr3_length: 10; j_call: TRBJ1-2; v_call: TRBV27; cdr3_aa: ASSTGRYGYT
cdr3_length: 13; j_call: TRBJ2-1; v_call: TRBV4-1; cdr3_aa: ASSQDPRRDSEQF
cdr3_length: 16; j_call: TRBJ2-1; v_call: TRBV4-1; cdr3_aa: ASSQADLGGSSYNEQF
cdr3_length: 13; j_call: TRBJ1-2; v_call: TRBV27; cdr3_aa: ASSLQPTGNYGYT
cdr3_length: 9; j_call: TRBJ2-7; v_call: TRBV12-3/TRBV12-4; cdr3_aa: ASSAGFEQY
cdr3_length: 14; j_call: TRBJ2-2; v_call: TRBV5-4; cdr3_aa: ASSFAGRANTGELF
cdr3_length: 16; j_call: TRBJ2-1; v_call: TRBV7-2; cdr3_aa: ASSLAPGGRATYNEQF
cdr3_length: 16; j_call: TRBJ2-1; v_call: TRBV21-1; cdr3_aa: ASSKGQGGILTYNEQF
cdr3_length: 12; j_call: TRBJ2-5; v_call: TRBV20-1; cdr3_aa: SALAGGSGETQY
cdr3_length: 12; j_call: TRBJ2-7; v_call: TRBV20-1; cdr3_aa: SAREPKQAYEQY
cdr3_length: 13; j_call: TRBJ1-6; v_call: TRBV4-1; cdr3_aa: ASSLQGAGNSPLH
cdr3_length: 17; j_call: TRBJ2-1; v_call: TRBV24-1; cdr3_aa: ATSDTGAKRSTSYNEQF
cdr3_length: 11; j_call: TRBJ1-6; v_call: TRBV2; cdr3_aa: ASSGDSNSPLH
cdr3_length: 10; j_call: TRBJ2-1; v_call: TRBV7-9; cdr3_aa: ASREGLAKQF
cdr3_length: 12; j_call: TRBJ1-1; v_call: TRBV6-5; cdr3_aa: ASSYDRAFTEAF
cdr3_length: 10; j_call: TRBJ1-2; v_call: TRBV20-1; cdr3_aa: SAPRGNYGYT
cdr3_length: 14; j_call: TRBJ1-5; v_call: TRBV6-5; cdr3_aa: ASRPTGMVGNQPQH
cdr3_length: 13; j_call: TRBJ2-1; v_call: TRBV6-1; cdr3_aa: ASKWGASGGNEQF
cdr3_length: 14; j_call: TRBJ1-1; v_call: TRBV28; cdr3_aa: ASSPPRRRGNTEAF
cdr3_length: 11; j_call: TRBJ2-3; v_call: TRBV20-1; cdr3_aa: SASDSNTDTQY
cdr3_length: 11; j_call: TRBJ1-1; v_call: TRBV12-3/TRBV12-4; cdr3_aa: ASRLTGMTEAF
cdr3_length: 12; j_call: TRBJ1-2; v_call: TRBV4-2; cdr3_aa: ASSQAKGTYGYT
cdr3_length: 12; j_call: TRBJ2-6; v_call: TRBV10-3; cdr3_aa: AISESGGANVLT
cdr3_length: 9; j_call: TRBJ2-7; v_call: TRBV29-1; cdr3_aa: SVQSPYEQY
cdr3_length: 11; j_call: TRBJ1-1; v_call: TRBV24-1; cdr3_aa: ATSTSVNTEAF
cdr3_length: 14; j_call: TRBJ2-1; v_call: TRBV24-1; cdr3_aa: ATSALQGLSYNEQF
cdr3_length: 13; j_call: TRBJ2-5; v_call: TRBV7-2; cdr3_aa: ASSLRLAVQETQY
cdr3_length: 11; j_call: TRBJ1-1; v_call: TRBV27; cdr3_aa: ASAHRGRTEAF